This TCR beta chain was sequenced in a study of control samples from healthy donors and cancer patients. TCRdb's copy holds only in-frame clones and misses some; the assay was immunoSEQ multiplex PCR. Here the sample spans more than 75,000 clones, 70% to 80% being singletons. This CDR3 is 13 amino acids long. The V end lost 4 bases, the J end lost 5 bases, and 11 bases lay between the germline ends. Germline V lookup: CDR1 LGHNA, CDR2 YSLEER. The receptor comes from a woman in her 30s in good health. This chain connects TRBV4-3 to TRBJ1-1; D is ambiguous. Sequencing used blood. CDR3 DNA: TGCGCCAGCAGCCCGCGGGGAAAGACTGAAGCTTTCTTT. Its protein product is CASSPRGKTEAFF.